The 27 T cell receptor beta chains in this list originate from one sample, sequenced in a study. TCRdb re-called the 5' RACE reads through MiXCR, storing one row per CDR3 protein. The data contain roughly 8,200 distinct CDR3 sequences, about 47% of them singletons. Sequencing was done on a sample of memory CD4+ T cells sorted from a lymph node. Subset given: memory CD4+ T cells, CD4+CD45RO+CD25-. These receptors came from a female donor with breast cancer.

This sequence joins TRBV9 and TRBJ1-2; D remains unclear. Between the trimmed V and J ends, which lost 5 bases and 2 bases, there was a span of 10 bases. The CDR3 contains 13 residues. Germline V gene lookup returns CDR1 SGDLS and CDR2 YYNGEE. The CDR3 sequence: CASRHTENYGYTF. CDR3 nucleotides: TGTGCCAGCAGACATACAGAAAACTATGGCTACACCTTC.

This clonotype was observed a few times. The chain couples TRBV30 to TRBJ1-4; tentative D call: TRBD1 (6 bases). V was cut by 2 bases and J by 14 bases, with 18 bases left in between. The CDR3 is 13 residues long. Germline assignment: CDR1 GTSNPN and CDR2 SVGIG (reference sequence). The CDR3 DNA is TGTGCCTGGAGTTTAGGCTCGCAGGGGAGGCTGTTTTTT. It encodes CAWSLGSQGRLFF.

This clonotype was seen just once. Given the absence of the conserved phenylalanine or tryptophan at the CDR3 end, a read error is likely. CDR3 sequence reads: CAIMGGPEGTEAFS. CDR3 nucleotides: TGTGCCATTATGGGGGGGCCGGAGGGTACTGAAGCTTTCTCT. V usage is TRBV6-5 and J usage is TRBJ1-1, with D perhaps matching TRBD1 (6 bases). V lost 10 bases and J lost 5, with 20 bases in between. CDR1 and CDR2 (germline): MNHEY, SVGAGI. This CDR3 contains 14 residues.

The CDR3 loop reads CSARVQGARGSGELFF. CDR3 nucleotides: TGCAGTGCTCGAGTGCAGGGGGCGCGGGGGTCCGGGGAGCTGTTTTTT. J is TRBJ2-2 and V is TRBV20-1; tentatively, D is TRBD1 (8 bases). Germline CDR1 and CDR2: DFQATT and SNEGSKA (reference sequence). This CDR3 is 16 amino acids long. Trimming stripped 5 bases from V and 6 bases from J, with 22 bases between.

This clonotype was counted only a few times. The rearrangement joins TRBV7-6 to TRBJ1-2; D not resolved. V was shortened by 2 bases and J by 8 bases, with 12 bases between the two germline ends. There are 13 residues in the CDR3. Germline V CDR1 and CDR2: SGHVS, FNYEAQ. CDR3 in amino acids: CASSLLALVGYTF. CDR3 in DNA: TGTGCCAGCAGCTTACTAGCCCTGGTCGGCTACACCTTC.

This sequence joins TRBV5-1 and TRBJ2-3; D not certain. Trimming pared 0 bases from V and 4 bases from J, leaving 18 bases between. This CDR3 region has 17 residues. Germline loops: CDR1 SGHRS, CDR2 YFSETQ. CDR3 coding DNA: TGCGCCAGCAGCTTGGCCTTATCGGCCCGTACCGCAGATACGCAGTATTTT. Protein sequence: CASSLALSARTADTQYF.

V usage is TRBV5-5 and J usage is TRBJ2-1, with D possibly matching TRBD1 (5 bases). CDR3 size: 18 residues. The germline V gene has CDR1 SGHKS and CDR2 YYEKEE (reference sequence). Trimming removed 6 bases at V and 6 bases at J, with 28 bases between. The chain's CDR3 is CASTKQETGRVPTNEQFF. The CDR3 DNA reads TGTGCCAGCACCAAGCAAGAGACTGGCAGGGTGCCAACCAATGAGCAGTTCTTC.

In DNA, the CDR3 is TGCGCCAGCAGCCATAACACCGGGACAACATTATCCCTCCACTTT. Protein product: CASSHNTGTTLSLHF. The chain couples TRBV4-1 to TRBJ1-6; a weak D match, TRBD1 (6 bases). Trimming shortened V by 3 bases and J by 14 bases, and 20 bases separated the two germline ends. The CDR3 is 15 amino acids. The germline CDR1 and CDR2 sequences are MGHRA and YSYEKL.

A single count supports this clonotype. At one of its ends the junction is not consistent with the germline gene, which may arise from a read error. In DNA, the CDR3 is TGCGCCAGCAGCTTATTAGCGGATCAAGAGGCCCAGTACTTC. This translates into CASSLLADQEAQYF. This sequence joins TRBV5-1 and TRBJ2-5, with D perhaps matching TRBD2 (6 bases). The V gene's germline CDR1 is SGHRS and CDR2 YFSETQ. This CDR3 comprises 14 residues. Together with reference TRBV5-1 and TRBJ2-5, the CDR3 gives the full variable domain: KAGVTQTPRYLIKTRGQQVTLSCSPISGHRSVSWYQQTPGQGLQFLFEYFSETQRNKGNFPGRFSGRQFSNSRSEMNVSTLELGDSALYLCASSLLADQEAQYFGPGTRLLVL.

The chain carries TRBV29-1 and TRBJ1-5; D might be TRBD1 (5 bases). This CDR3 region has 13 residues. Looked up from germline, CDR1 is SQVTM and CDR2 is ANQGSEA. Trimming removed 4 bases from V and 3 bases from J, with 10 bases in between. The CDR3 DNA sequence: TGCAGCGTTGGGGGGTTCCCCAATCAGCCCCAGCATTTT. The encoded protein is CSVGGFPNQPQHF.

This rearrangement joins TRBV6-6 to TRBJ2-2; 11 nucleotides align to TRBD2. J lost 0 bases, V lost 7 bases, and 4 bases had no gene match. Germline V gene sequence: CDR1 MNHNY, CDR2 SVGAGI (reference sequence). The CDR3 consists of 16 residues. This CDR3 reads CASKRLAGPNTGELFF. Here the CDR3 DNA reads TGTGCCAGCAAGCGACTAGCGGGACCGAACACCGGGGAGCTGTTTTTT.

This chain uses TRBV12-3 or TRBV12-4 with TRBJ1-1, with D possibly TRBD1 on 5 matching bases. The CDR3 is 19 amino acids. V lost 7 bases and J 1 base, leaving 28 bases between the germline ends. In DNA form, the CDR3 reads TGTGCCAGCACCCAGCACCCACGGGGCAATTCGAGACCGAACACTGAAGCTTTCTTT. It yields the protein CASTQHPRGNSRPNTEAFF.

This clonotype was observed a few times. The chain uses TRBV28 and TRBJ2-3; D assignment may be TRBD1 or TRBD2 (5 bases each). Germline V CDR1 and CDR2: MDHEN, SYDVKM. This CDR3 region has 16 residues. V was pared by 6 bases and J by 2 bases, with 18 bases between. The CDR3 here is CASRPTGTWATDTQYF. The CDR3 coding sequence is TGTGCCAGCAGACCGACCGGGACGTGGGCCACAGATACGCAGTATTTT. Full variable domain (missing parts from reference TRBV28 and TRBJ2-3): DVKVTQSSRYLVKRTGEKVFLECVQDMDHENMFWYRQDPGLGLRLIYFSYDVKMKEKGDIPEGYSVSREKKERFSLILESASTNQTSMYLCASRPTGTWATDTQYFGPGTRLTVL.

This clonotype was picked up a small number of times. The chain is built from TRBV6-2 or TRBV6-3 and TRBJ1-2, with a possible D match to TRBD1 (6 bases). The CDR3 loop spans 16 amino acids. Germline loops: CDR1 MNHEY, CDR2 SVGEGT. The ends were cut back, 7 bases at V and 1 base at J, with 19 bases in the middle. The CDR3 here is CASTSSTGGGNYGYTF. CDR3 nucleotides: TGTGCCAGCACCTCCTCGACCGGGGGCGGTAACTATGGCTACACCTTC.

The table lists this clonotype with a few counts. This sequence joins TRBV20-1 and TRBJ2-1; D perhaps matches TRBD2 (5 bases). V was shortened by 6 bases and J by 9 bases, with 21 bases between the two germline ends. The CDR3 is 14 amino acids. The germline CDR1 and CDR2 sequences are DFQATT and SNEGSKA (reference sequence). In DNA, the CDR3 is TGCAGTGCGGAAGGGCGGACTTCCACGGGTGAGCAGTTCTTC. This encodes CSAEGRTSTGEQFF.

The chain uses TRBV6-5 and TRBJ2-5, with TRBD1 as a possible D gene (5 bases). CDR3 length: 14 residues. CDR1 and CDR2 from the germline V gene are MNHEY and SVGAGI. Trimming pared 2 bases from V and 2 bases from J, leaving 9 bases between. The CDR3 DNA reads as TGTGCCAGCAGTTACAGGGCAGGGCAAGAGACCCAGTACTTC. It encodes CASSYRAGQETQYF.

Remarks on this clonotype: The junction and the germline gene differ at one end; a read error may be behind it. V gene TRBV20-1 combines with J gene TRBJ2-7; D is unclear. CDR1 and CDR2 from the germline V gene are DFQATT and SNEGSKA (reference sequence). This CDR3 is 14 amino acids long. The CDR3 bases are TGCAGTGTTAGAGATCAACGAAGCCCCTACGAGCAGTACTTC. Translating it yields CSVRDQRSPYEQYF.

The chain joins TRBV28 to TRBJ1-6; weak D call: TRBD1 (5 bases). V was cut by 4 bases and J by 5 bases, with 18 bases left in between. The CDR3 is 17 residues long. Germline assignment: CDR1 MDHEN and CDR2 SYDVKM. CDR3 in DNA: TGTGCCAGCAGTTATGGGGCTGGGGTTACCGATAATTCACCCCTCCACTTT. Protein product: CASSYGAGVTDNSPLHF.

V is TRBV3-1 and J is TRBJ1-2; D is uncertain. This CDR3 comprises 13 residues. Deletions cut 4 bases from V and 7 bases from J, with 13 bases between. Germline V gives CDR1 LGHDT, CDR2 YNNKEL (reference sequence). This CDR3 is CASSRMDSSGYTF. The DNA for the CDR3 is TGTGCCAGCAGCCGGATGGACTCGAGTGGCTACACCTTC.

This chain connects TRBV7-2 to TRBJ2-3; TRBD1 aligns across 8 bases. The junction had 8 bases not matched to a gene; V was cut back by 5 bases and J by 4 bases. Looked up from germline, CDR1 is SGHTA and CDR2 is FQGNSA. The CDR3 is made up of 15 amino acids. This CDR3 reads CASSPRDRGSDTQYF. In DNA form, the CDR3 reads TGTGCCAGCAGCCCTCGTGACAGGGGTTCAGATACGCAGTATTTT.

This chain's CDR3 is CASGPGSFSTEAFF. The CDR3 bases are TGTGCCAGCGGGCCAGGCTCTTTTTCGACTGAAGCTTTCTTT. This chain joins TRBV7-3 and TRBJ1-1, with unresolved D. Trimming cost V 8 bases and J 5 bases, with 18 bases left between them. The germline V gene has CDR1 SGHTA and CDR2 FQGTGA. This CDR3 spans 14 amino acids. The full variable domain, rest sourced from reference TRBV7-3 and TRBJ1-1, is GAGVSQTPSNKVTEKGKYVELRCDPISGHTALYWYRQSLGQGPEFLIYFQGTGAADDSGLPNDRFFAVRPEGSVSTLKIQRTERGDSAVYLCASGPGSFSTEAFFGQGTRLTVV.

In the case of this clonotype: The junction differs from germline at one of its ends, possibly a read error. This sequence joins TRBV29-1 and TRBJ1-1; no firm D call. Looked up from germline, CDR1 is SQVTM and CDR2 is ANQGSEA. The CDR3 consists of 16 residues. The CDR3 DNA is TGCGGCGTTGGATCGGCAAATCCCCCTTCAAACACTGAAGCTTTCTTT. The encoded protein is CGVGSANPPSNTEAFF.

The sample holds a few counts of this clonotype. The CDR3 DNA reads as TGTGCCAGCAGGGGGACTAGCGGGGACTTGGGAGAGCAGTTCTTC. Protein: CASRGTSGDLGEQFF. This chain uses TRBV12-3 or TRBV12-4 with TRBJ2-1; 13 nucleotides line up with TRBD2. The V segment lost 6 bases and the J segment 10 bases; nucleotides outside the gene matches: 9. The CDR3 covers 15 residues.

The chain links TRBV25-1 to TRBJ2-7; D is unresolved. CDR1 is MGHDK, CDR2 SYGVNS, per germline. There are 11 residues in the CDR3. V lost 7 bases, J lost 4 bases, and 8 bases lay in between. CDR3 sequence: CASTSRYEQYF. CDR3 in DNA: TGTGCCAGCACGTCCAGGTACGAGCAGTACTTC.

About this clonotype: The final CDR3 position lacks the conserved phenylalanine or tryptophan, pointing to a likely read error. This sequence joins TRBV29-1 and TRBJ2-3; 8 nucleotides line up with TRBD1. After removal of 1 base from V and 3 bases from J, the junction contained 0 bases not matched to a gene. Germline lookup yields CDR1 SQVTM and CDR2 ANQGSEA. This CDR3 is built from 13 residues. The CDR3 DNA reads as TGCAGCGTTGAAGGACAGGGGACAGATACGCAGTATCTT. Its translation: CSVEGQGTDTQYL.

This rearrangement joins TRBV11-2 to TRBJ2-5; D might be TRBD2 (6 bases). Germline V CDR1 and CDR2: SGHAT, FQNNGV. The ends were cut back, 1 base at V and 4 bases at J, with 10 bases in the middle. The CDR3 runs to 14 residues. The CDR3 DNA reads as TGTGCCAGCAGCTTAGTTGGGGGGAGAGAGACCCAGTACTTC. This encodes CASSLVGGRETQYF.

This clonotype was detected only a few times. In DNA form, the CDR3 reads TGTGCCAGCAGTTTAGGCCCCTCGGGGGTCACTGAAGCTTTCTTT. The encoded protein is CASSLGPSGVTEAFF. This chain uses TRBV12-3 or TRBV12-4 with TRBJ1-1, with D possibly matching TRBD1 (5 bases). V dropped 1 base and J dropped 4 bases, with 13 bases sitting between them. The CDR3 is made up of 15 amino acids.